The source of this TCR beta chain is a study of a mutant IDH1 vaccine in newly diagnosed glioma. Study in general: Vaccines began 4-6 weeks after radiotherapy alone, or with temozolomide cycles. Findings and limits, study-wide: The study observed vaccine-induced immune responses in more than 80% of patients.

Libraries were prepared by immunoSEQ multiplex PCR; TCRdb keeps only in-frame clonotypes and omits some of them. The sample gives about 94,000 clones, about 90% of which show up once; 0.77% is in the top ten. Documented time point: week 47, end of study. Each vaccine dose was 300 ug of mutant IDH1 20-mer peptide, with topical imiquimod. Patients carried new grade 3 or 4 IDH1-mutant astrocytomas lacking nuclear ATRX. Germline-derived CDR1 and CDR2 are MDHEN and SYDVKM. Trimming cost V 11 bases and J 5 bases; bases outside gene matches: 3. The length of the CDR3 is 11 residues. As for this clone: Its antigen is unknown.

This clonotype was sampled from a woman in her forties or fifties with glioma. The V call is TRBV28, the J call TRBJ1-2; 9 nucleotides align to TRBD1. The source material was PBMCs, sampled from a glioma patient whose treatment included an IDH1 peptide vaccine. The CDR3 nucleotides are TGTGCCGGTGGGACAGGGTATGGCTACACCTTC. Translated, it gives CAGGTGYGYTF.